This paragraph covers one T cell receptor (beta chain) sequence. These data are taken from a study of technical replicates of blood from a few donors. The CDR3 extends over 13 amino acids. In germline, CDR1 is SNHLY, CDR2 FYNNEI. The V end lost 6 bases, the J end lost 2 bases, and 5 bases lay between the germline ends. The table came from immunoSEQ multiplex PCR; TCRdb's copy has only in-frame clones and leaves some out. The sample lists 70,000 to 85,000 clones, approximately 90% occurring once. This sequence was found in a human donor in good health. The source material was T cells isolated from PBMCs. The gene calls are TRBV2 and TRBJ2-6; possible D gene TRBD1, 5 bases. CDR3: CASRTAGANVLTF. The CDR3 DNA sequence: TGTGCCAGCAGGACAGCTGGGGCCAACGTCCTGACTTTC.